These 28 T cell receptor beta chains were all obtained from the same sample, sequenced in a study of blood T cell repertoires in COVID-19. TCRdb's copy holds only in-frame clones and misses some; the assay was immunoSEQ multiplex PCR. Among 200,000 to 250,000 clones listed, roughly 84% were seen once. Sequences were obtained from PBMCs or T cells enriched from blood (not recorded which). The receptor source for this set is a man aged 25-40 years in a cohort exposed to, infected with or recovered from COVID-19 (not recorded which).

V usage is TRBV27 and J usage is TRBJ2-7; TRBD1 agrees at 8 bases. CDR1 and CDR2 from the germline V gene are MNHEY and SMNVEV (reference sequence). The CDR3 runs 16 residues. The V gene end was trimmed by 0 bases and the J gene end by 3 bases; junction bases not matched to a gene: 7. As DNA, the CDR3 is TGTGCCAGCAGTTTATCCCGCGGGACAGGAGGCTACGAGCAGTACTTC. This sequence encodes CASSLSRGTGGYEQYF.

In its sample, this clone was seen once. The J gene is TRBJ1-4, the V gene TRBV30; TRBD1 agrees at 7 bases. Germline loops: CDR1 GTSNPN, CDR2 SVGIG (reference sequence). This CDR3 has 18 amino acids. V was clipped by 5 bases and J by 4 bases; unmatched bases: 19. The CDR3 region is CAWENGQANRLRNEKLFF. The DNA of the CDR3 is TGTGCCTGGGAAAACGGACAGGCCAACCGACTTCGTAATGAAAAACTGTTTTTT.

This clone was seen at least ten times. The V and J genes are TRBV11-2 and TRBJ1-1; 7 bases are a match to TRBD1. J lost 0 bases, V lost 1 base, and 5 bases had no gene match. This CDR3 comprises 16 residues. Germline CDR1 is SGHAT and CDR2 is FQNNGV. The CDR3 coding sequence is TGTGCCAGCAGCTTAGTAGGGGGCGGCATGAACACTGAAGCTTTCTTT. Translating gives CASSLVGGGMNTEAFF.

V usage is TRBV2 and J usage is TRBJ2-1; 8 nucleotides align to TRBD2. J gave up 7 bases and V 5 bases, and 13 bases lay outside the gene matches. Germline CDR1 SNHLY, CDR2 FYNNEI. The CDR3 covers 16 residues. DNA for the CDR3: TGTGCCAGCAGTCACGAAATGACTAGCGTGGGAAATGAGCAGTTCTTC. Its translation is CASSHEMTSVGNEQFF.

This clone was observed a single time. The CDR3 reads CASRLLGVGTDTQYF. CDR3 in DNA: TGTGCCAGCAGGCTACTCGGGGTTGGCACAGATACGCAGTATTTT. This chain connects TRBV5-6 to TRBJ2-3; TRBD2 might be the D (5 bases). V was cut by 5 bases and J by 1 base, with 14 bases left in between. This CDR3 spans 15 amino acids. The germline V gene has CDR1 SGHDT and CDR2 YYEEEE.

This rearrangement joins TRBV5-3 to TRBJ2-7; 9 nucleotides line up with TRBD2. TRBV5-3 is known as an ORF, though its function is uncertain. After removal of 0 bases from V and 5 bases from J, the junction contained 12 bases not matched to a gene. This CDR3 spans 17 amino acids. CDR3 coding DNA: TGTGCCAGAAGCTTGGGACTAGCGGAAATGAGAGTTGACGAGCAGTACTTC. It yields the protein CARSLGLAEMRVDEQYF.

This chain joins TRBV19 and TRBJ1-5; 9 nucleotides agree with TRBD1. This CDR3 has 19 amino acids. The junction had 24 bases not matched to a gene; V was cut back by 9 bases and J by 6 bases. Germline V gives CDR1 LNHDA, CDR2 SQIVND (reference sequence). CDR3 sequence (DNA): TGTGCCAGGAATAGTTTGCCCGAGAGACAGGGGGTAATGCGTCAGCCCCAGCATTTT. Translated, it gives CARNSLPERQGVMRQPQHF.

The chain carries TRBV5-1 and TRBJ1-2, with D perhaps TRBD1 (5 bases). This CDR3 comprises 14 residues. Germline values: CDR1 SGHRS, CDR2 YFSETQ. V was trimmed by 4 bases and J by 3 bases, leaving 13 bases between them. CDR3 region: CASSLGLIDYGYTF. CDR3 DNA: TGCGCCAGCAGCCTGGGACTGATAGACTATGGCTACACCTTC.

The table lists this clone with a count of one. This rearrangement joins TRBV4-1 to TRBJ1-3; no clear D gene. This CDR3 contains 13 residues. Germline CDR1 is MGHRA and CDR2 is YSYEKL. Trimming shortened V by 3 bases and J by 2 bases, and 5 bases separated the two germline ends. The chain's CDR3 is CASSQPAGNTIYF. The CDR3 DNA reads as TGCGCCAGCAGCCAGCCAGCTGGAAACACCATATATTTT.

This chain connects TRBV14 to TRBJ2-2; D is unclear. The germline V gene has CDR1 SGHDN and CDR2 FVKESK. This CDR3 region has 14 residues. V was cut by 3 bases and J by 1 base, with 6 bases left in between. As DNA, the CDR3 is TGTGCCAGCAGCCAGCTAATGAACACCGGGGAGCTGTTTTTT. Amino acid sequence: CASSQLMNTGELFF.

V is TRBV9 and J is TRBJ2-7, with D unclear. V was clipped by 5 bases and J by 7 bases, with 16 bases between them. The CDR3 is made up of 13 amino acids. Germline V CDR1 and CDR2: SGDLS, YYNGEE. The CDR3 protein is CASSLTFRGEQYF. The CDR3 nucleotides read TGTGCCAGCAGTTTAACATTTAGAGGAGAGCAGTACTTC.

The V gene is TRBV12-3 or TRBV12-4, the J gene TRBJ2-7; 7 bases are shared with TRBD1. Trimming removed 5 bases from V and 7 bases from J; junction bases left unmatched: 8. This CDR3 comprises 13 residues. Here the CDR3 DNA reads TGTGCCAGCAGTACCGACAGGGTGGGAGAGCAGTACTTC. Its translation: CASSTDRVGEQYF.

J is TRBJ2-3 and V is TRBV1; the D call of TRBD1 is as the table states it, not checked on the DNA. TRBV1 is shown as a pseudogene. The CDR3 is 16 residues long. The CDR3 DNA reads TGCACCAGCAGCCAAATGGGGTGGGGCTTCACAGATACGCAGTATTTT. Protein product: CTSSQMGWGFTDTQYF.

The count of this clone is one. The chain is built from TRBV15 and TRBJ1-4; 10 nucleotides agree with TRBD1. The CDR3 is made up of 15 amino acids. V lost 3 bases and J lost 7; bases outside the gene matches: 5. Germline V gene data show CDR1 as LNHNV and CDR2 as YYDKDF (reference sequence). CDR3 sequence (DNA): TGTGCCACCAGCAGGCGACAGGGGGCGGGTGAAAAACTGTTTTTT. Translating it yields CATSRRQGAGEKLFF.

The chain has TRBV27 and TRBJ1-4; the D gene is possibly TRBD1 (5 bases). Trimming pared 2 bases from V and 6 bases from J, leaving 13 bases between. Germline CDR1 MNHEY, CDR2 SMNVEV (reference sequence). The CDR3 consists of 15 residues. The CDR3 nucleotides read TGTGCCAGCAGTTTAGGCTGGGGAGGGGATGAAAAACTGTTTTTT. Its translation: CASSLGWGGDEKLFF.

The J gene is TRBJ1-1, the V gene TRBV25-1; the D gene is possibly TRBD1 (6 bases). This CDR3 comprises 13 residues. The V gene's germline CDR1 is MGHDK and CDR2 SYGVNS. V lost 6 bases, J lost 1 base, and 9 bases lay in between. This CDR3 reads CASRQGTNTEAFF. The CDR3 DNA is TGTGCCAGCAGACAGGGAACGAACACTGAAGCTTTCTTT.

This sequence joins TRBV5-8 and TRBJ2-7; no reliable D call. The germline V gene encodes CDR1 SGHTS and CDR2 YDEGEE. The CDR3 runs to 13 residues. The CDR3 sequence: CASQDGSTYEQYF. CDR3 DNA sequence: TGTGCTTCTCAGGATGGTTCCACCTACGAGCAGTACTTC.

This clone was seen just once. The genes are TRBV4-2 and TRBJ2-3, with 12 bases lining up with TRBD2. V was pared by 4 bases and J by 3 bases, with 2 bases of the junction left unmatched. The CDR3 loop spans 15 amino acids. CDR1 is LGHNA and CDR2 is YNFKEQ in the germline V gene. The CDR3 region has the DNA TGTGCCAGCAGCCCGACTAGCGGGAGAACAGATACGCAGTATTTT. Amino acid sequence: CASSPTSGRTDTQYF.

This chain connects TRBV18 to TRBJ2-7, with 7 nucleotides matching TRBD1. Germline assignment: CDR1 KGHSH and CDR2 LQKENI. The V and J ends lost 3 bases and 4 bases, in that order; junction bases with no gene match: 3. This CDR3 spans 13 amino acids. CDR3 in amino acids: CASSPGQLYEQYF. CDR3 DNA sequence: TGTGCCAGCTCACCGGGACAGCTGTACGAGCAGTACTTC.

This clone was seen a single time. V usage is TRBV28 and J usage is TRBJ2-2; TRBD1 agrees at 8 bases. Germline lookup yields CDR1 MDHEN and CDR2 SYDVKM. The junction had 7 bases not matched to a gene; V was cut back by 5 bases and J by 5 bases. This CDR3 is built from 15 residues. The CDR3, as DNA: TGTGCCAGCAGTCCAGGGGGCCCCCAGACCGGGGAGCTGTTTTTT. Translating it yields CASSPGGPQTGELFF.

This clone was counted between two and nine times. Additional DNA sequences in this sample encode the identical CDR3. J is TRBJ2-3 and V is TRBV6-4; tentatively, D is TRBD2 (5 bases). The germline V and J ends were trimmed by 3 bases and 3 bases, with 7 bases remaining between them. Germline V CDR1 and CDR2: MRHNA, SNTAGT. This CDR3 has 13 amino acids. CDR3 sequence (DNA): TGTGCCAGCAGTGATCGGGAAACAGATACGCAGTATTTT. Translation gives CASSDRETDTQYF.

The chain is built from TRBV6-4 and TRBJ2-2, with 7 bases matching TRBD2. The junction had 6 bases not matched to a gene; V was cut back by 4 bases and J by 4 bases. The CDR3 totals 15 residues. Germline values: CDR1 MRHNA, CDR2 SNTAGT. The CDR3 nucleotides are TGTGCCAGCAGTGTTGAGGGAGGGAGCACCGGGGAGCTGTTTTTT. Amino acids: CASSVEGGSTGELFF.

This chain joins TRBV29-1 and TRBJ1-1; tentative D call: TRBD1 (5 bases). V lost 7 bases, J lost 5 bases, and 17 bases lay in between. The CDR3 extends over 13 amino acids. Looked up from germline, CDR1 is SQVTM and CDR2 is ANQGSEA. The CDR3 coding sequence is TGCAGCGGTGCAGAAGGGGTGAGGACTGAAGCTTTCTTT. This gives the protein CSGAEGVRTEAFF.

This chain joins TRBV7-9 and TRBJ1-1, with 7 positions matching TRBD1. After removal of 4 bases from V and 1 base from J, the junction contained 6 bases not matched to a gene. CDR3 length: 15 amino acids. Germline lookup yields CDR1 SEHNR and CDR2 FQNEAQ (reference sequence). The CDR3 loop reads CASSSPGQTNTEAFF. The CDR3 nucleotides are TGTGCCAGCAGCTCGCCGGGACAGACGAACACTGAAGCTTTCTTT. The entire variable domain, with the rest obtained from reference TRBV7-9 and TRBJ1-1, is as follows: DTGVSQNPRHKITKRGQNVTFRCDPISEHNRLYWYRQTLGQGPEFLTYFQNEAQLEKSRLLSDRFSAERPKGSFSTLEIQRTEQGDSAMYLCASSSPGQTNTEAFFGQGTRLTVV.

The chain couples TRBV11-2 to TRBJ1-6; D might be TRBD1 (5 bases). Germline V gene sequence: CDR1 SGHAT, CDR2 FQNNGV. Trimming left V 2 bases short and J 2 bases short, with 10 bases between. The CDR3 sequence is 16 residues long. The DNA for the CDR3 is TGTGCCAGCAGCTTACGGGCCAGGGCCTATAATTCACCCCTCCACTTT. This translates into CASSLRARAYNSPLHF.

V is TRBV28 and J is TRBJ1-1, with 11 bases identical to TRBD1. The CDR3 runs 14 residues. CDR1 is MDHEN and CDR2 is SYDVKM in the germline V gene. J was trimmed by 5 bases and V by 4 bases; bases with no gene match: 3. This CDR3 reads CASSWGQGGTEAFF. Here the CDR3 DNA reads TGTGCCAGCAGTTGGGGACAGGGGGGTACTGAAGCTTTCTTT.

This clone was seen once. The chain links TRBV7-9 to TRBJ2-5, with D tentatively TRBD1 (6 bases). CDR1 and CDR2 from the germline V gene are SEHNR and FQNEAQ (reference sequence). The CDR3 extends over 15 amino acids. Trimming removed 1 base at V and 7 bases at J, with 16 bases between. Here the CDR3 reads CASSLGFRGRGTQYF. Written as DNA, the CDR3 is TGTGCCAGCAGCTTAGGGTTCAGGGGCCGGGGGACCCAGTACTTC.

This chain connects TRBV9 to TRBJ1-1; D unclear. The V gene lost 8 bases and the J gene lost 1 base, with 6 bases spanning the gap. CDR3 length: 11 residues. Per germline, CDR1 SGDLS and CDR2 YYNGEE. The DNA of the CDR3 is TGTGCCAGTCCAGGGAACACTGAAGCTTTCTTT. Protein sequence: CASPGNTEAFF. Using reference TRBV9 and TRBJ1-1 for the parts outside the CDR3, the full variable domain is DSGVTQTPKHLITATGQRVTLRCSPRSGDLSVYWYQQSLDQGLQFLIQYYNGEERAKGNILERFSAQQFPDLHSELNLSSLELGDSALYFCASPGNTEAFFGQGTRLTVV.